This passage covers 13 T cell receptor beta chains from one sample sequenced in a study of shared clonotypes between healthy human individuals (dated by TCRdb to the early 2020s). CD8 naive samples were obtained by positive selection for CCR7 among CD45RO-negative cells, yielding a CD45RA+CCR7+ population from which TemRA cells were excluded. Preparation of the library involved the immunoSEQ multiplex PCR assay. TCRdb retrieved this table from immuneACCESS and kept in-frame rearrangements only. Not all clones are present; in checked studies, unresolved V genes account for under half, and no reason is known for the remainder. Within this sample are roughly 2 million clones, with about 95% of them counted one time only. Roughly 1% of the sample rests with the top ten. Sample: naive CD8+ T cells sorted from blood. This specimen's cell subset or site label, interpreted: CD45RA+CCR7+. The receptors originated from a man younger than 35 in good health.

V is TRBV27 and J is TRBJ2-7, with 8 bases that match TRBD2. There are 13 residues in the CDR3. The V gene end was trimmed by 6 bases and the J gene end by 7 bases; junction bases not matched to a gene: 8. Looked up from germline, CDR1 is MNHEY and CDR2 is SMNVEV (reference sequence). Here the CDR3 DNA reads TGTGCCAGCAGCCCGGGACTAGGCTGGGAGCAGTACTTC. Translating it yields CASSPGLGWEQYF.

The rearrangement joins TRBV18 to TRBJ1-1, with D tentatively TRBD1 (5 bases). Germline CDR1 is KGHSH and CDR2 is LQKENI. The CDR3 extends over 15 amino acids. V shed 1 base and J shed 3 bases, with 12 bases lying between them. For the CDR3, the DNA is TGTGCCAGCTCACCACGGGGCGGGGGAGACACTGAAGCTTTCTTT. Residues: CASSPRGGGDTEAFF.

The chain combines TRBV2 with TRBJ2-7, with D unclear. The CDR3 spans 11 residues. The germline CDR1 and CDR2 sequences are SNHLY and FYNNEI. Trimming removed 9 bases at V and 6 bases at J, with 12 bases between. The CDR3 is CARESEGEQYF. Written as DNA, the CDR3 is TGTGCCAGAGAGTCGGAAGGCGAGCAGTACTTC.

This clone was observed once. In DNA, the CDR3 is TGTGCCAGCAGTGAATATAAAGGGGTATACTACGAGCAGTACTTC. Residues: CASSEYKGVYYEQYF. This chain joins TRBV6-1 and TRBJ2-5, with TRBD1 as a possible D gene (5 bases). The last part of the DNA fits TRBJ2-7 better; the J call may be wrong. CDR3 length: 15 residues. Germline V lookup: CDR1 MNHNS, CDR2 SASEGT.

This clone was recorded a few times. Other DNA sequences in the same sample also yield this CDR3. CDR3 region: CSARGVETQYF. For the CDR3, the DNA is TGCAGTGCTAGAGGAGTCGAGACCCAGTACTTC. J is TRBJ2-5 and V is TRBV20-1; D remains unclear. The germline V and J ends were trimmed by 1 base and 5 bases, with 5 bases remaining between them. Per germline, CDR1 DFQATT and CDR2 SNEGSKA (reference sequence). The CDR3 sequence is 11 residues long.

Details on this clone: This sample also contains other DNA sequences that code for the same CDR3. The chain has TRBV11-2 and TRBJ2-7; the D gene is possibly TRBD2 (6 bases). CDR3 length: 14 residues. V was shortened by 0 bases and J by 1 base, with 7 bases between the two germline ends. The V gene's germline CDR1 is SGHAT and CDR2 FQNNGV. The CDR3 DNA reads TGTGCCAGCAGCTTAGAGGCGGGATCCTACGAGCAGTACTTC. This translates into CASSLEAGSYEQYF.

With respect to this clone: Other nucleotide sequences in the sample specify the same CDR3. The chain combines TRBV11-2 with TRBJ2-3; D remains ambiguous. CDR3 size: 12 residues. Trimming cost V 2 bases and J 4 bases, with 4 bases left between them. Germline-derived CDR1 and CDR2 are SGHAT and FQNNGV. This chain's CDR3 is CASSLRSDTQYF. The CDR3 DNA reads as TGTGCCAGCAGCTTAAGATCAGATACGCAGTATTTT. The full variable domain, in which reference TRBV11-2 and TRBJ2-3 provide the parts outside the CDR3, is EAGVAQSPRYKIIEKRQSVAFWCNPISGHATLYWYQQILGQGPKLLIQFQNNGVVDDSQLPKDRFSAERLKGVDSTLKIQPAKLEDSAVYLCASSLRSDTQYFGPGTRLTVL.

This clone came up once. This chain links TRBV9 with TRBJ2-1; D may be TRBD2 (6 bases). Trimming took off 0 bases at V and 4 bases at J, with 11 bases between the two ends. This CDR3 is built from 15 residues. From germline, CDR1 is SGDLS and CDR2 YYNGEE. CDR3 region: CASSVEAGLYNEQFF. For the CDR3, the DNA is TGTGCCAGCAGCGTAGAGGCGGGACTTTACAATGAGCAGTTCTTC.

As for this clone: At the DNA level, this CDR3 is encoded by other sequences in the same sample as well. This sequence joins TRBV7-2 and TRBJ2-7; 8 nucleotides line up with TRBD1. Germline V gene sequence: CDR1 SGHTA, CDR2 FQGNSA. This CDR3 comprises 14 residues. With 4 bases clipped from V and 2 bases from J, the junction kept 4 bases outside the gene matches. The CDR3 protein is CASSSWTGTYEQYF. The CDR3 DNA reads as TGTGCCAGCAGCTCGTGGACAGGGACCTACGAGCAGTACTTC.

The chain has TRBV14 and TRBJ2-7; 7 bases agree with TRBD1. Trimming took 0 bases from V and 2 from J; bases not matched to a gene: 16. Germline V gene lookup returns CDR1 SGHDN and CDR2 FVKESK. This CDR3 contains 19 residues. CDR3 residues: CASSQERIDRDLRPYEQYF. As DNA, the CDR3 is TGTGCCAGCAGCCAAGAGAGGATCGACAGGGACCTGAGACCCTACGAGCAGTACTTC.

With regard to this clone: Other DNA variants within this sample encode the same CDR3. J is TRBJ2-7 and V is TRBV9; D is perhaps TRBD1 (5 bases). The CDR3 runs 12 residues. The germline V gene encodes CDR1 SGDLS and CDR2 YYNGEE. With 4 bases removed from V and 4 bases from J, the gap between germline ends came to 9 bases. Written as DNA, the CDR3 is TGTGCCAGCAGCTCAGGGCCGTACGAGCAGTACTTC. It codes for CASSSGPYEQYF.

The chain links TRBV4-1 to TRBJ2-7, with TRBD1 as a possible D gene (5 bases). Germline V CDR1 and CDR2: MGHRA, YSYEKL. This CDR3 has 14 amino acids. Trimming pared 0 bases from V and 4 bases from J, leaving 10 bases between. DNA of the CDR3: TGCGCCAGCAGCCAAGACAGGGCTCATTACGAGCAGTACTTC. Its protein is CASSQDRAHYEQYF.

The genes are TRBV5-6 and TRBJ2-2; D is perhaps TRBD2 (6 bases). This CDR3 spans 16 amino acids. CDR1 is SGHDT and CDR2 is YYEEEE in the germline V gene. The V and J ends lost 1 base and 3 bases respectively, with 13 bases between them. CDR3 nucleotide sequence: TGTGCCAGCAGCTTGCTACTAGCCGAACACACCGGGGAGCTGTTTTTT. Translating it yields CASSLLLAEHTGELFF.